This T cell receptor beta chain comes out of a study of blood T cell repertoires in COVID-19 (dated by TCRdb to the early 2020s). Context from the whole study: Samples from collaborators originated in the United States, Italy and Spain and spanned both the acute and convalescent phases of COVID-19. Sample metadata almost always included a de-identified subject ID, COVID-19 status, age in years and sex. Subjects who had been exposed to COVID-19, were actively infected with it, or had recovered from it provided the deeply sampled blood TCRbeta repertoires that made up the dataset. The repertoires were made available in a free public database intended to serve as a resource for research on the immune response to SARS-CoV-2. The material from the prospective study consisted of cDNA or gDNA derived from T cells, B-cell-depleted T cells, or PBMCs. Samples came from the ongoing ImmuneRACE study (first 160 participants) plus 1,254 subjects from 6 global collaborators. Where available, HLA class I and class II types were taken from metadata supplied by the sample provider and were not determined by assay-based typing.

In the prospective study, participants were about 18 to 95 years old, resided in 20 to 30 geographic areas of the United States, and were enrolled through a virtual design. In the prospective study, cohorts were assigned on the basis of participant-reported clinical history obtained from a screening survey and a study questionnaire. For ImmuneRACE Cohort 3, a participant was defined as recovered based on two consecutive negative NP/OP PCR tests, clearance by a healthcare professional, or resolution of symptoms. In the prospective study, whole blood, serum and a nasopharyngeal or oropharyngeal swab were collected from each participant by mobile phlebotomists. Additional blood draws and questionnaires over an approximately two-month period could optionally be provided by prospective study participants. Prospective study blood samples were shipped either frozen or at room temperature before DNA extraction.

The CDR3 numbers 14 residues from cysteine through phenylalanine. Just the 42-base CDR3 DNA is kept, in frame starting at base 1. The V and J ends are trimmed by 3 bases and 8 bases, leaving 14 bases between them. Via the germline V gene, CDR1 is SGHTA and CDR2 FQGNSA. Comment on this clone: The antigen it binds to is not known. Per-nucleotide qualities are absent, and no much larger clonotype sits a single base away.

The study at large found these results: The amount of clinical and demographic metadata varied by source and participant and was provided uncurated.

TCRbeta CDR3 regions were amplified from genomic DNA using the immunoSEQ Assay, a bias-controlled multiplex PCR. The authors' analysis ran thus. Nucleated cell counts per sample were estimated from amplification of reference gene primers within the assay. Sequence reads were collapsed and filtered to measure the absolute abundance of every unique TCRbeta CDR3 rearrangement. Productive Simpson clonality was computed per sample as the square root of Simpson's diversity index over productive rearrangements. This is the immuneACCESS table as TCRdb keeps it, with only in-frame sequences that have V and J called. A part of the clones is gone; compared with another copy, unresolved V genes explain less than half, and the rest is unexplained. V and J calls and clone size are those listed in that table; D and trimming were worked out from the DNA. The sample table contains 370,000 or so clones; only one count was recorded for more than 75% of them. The ten largest clonotypes hold approximately 1.3% of the sample.

The V and J genes are TRBV7-2 and TRBJ1-5; perhaps TRBD1 is the D gene, with 6 bases matching. Sequencing used PBMCs or T cells enriched from blood (not recorded which). The receptor's source is a man aged 25 to 45 who had recovered from COVID-19. The CDR3 sequence is CASSFNMGAEPQHF. The DNA sequence is given as TGTGCCAGCAGCTTTAATATGGGGGCCGAGCCCCAGCATTTT.